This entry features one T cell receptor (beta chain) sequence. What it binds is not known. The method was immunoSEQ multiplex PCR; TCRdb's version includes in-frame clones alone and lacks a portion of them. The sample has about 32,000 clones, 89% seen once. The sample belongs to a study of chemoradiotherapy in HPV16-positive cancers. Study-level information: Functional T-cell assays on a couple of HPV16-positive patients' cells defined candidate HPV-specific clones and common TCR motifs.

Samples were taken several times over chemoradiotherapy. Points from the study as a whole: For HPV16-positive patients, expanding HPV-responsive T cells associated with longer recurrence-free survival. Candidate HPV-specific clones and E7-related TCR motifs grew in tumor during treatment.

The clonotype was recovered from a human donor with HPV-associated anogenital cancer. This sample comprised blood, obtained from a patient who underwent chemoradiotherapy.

Written as DNA, the CDR3 is TGTGCCAGCAGCCTGACAGGGAGCACTGAAGCTTTCTTT. It specifies CASSLTGSTEAFF. The rearrangement joins TRBV7-2 to TRBJ1-1; 7 bases align to TRBD1. In germline, CDR1 is SGHTA, CDR2 FQGNSA. V shed 5 bases and J 4 bases; nucleotides not matched to a gene: 4. The CDR3 covers 13 residues.